The clone carrying this TCR beta chain was counted between two and nine times. Repertoires were generated with immunoSEQ multiplex PCR, while TCRdb's copy carries only in-frame clones and drops some. The profile shows under 250,000 clones, roughly 78% of them singletons. This sample was included in a study of blood T cell repertoires in COVID-19. At the level of the study: Both acute and convalescent COVID-19 samples were obtained from the United States, Italy and Spain.

The CDR3 has 16 amino acids. Germline CDR1 and CDR2: MNHEY and SVGEGT. V shed 7 bases and J 3 bases; nucleotides not matched to a gene: 11. The source is a woman in her thirties or forties with acute or convalescent COVID-19. The chain carries TRBV6-2 or TRBV6-3 and TRBJ2-4, with TRBD2 matching over 8 bases. The sequencing input was peripheral blood. CDR3 amino acids: CASIPTSGPRKNIQYF. The CDR3 bases are TGTGCCAGCATCCCTACTAGCGGACCCCGCAAAAACATTCAGTACTTC.